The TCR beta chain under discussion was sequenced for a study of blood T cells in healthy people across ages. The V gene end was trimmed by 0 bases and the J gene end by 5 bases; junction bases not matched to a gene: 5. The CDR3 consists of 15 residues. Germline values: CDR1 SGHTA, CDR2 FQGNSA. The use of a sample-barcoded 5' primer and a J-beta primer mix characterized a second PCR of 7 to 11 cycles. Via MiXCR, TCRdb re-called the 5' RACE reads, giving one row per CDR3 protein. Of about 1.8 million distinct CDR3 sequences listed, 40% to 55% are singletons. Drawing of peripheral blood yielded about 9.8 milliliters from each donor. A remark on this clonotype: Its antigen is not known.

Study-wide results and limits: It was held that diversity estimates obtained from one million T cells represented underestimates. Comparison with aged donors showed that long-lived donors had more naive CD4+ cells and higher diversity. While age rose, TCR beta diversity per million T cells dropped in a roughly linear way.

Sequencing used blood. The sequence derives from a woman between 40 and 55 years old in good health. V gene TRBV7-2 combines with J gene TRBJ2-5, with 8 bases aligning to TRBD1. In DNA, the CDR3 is TGTGCCAGCAGCTTAGCAGGCAGGGGGCCGGAGACCCAGTACTTC. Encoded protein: CASSLAGRGPETQYF. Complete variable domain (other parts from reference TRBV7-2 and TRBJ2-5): GAGVSQSPSNKVTEKGKDVELRCDPISGHTALYWYRQSLGQGLEFLIYFQGNSAPDKSGLPSDRFSAERTGGSVSTLTIQRTQQEDSAVYLCASSLAGRGPETQYFGPGTRLLVL.